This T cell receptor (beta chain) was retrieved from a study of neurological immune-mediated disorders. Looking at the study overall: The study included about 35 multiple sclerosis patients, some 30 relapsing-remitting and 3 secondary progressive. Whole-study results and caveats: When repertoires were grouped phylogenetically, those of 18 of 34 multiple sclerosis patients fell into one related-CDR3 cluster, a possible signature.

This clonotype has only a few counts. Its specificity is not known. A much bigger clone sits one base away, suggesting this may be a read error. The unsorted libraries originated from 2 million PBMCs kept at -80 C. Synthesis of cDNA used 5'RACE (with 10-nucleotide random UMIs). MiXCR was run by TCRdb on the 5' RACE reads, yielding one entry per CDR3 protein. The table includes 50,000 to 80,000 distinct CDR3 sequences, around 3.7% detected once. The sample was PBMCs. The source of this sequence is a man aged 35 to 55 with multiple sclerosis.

DNA of the CDR3: TGTGCCAGCACCTTCCAAGGGGGTCAGCACCAGCATTTT. This codes for CASTFQGGQHQHF. The gene calls are TRBV12-3 or TRBV12-4 and TRBJ1-5, with D possibly matching TRBD1 (6 bases). The length of the CDR3 is 13 residues.